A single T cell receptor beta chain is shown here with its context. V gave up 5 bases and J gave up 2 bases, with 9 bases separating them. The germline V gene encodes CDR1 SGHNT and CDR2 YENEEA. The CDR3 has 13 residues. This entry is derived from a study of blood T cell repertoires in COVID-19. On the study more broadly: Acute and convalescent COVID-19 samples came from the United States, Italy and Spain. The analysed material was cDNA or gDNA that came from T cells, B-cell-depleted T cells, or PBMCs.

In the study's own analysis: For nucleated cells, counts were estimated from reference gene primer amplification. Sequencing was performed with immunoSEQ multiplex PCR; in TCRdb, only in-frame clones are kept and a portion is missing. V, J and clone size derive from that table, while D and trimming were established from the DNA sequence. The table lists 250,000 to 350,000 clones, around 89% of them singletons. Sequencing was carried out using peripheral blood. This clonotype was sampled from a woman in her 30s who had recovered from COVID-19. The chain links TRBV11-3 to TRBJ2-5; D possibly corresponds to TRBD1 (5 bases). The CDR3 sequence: CASSRTLQETQYF. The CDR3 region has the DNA TGTGCCAGCAGCAGGACATTACAAGAGACCCAGTACTTC.